This T cell receptor (beta chain) was identified in a study of control samples from healthy donors and cancer patients. Sequenced by immunoSEQ multiplex PCR; TCRdb stores in-frame clones only, minus some. The data contain roughly 88,000 clones, roughly 92% of them singletons. The germline CDR1 and CDR2 sequences are SNHLY and FYNNEI. The CDR3 length is 14 residues. The germline V and J ends were trimmed by 7 bases and 7 bases, with 19 bases remaining between them. Sequencing was carried out using blood. The TCR was taken from a woman in her twenties or thirties in good health. This chain uses TRBV2 with TRBJ2-5; D possibly corresponds to TRBD1 (6 bases). CDR3 sequence (DNA): TGTGCCAGCAAGACGGACAGTCAGGGAAGGACCCAGTACTTC. Protein: CASKTDSQGRTQYF.